The clone carrying this T cell receptor (beta chain) appeared a few times. The target antigen is unknown. The entry originates in a study of T-cell memory formation after mild COVID-19. Overall study results and limits: Day 15 to 85 contractors were CD4/CD8 balanced; later expanders leaned CD4+. Among contracting clones, CD4+ were mainly CM/EM and CD8+ enriched in EMRA.

TCRdb re-called the 5' RACE reads through MiXCR, storing one row per CDR3 protein. Of about 500,000 distinct CDR3 sequences listed, about a fifth are singletons. The germline CDR1 and CDR2 sequences are LGHNA and YNFKEQ. The CDR3 length is 17 residues. Trimming took 1 base from V and 1 from J; bases not matched to a gene: 7. This clonotype was obtained from an adult woman who had mild COVID-19 (a few samples of this study predate the infection). Cell type and time point are not known. Sequencing used PBMCs or a T cell subset sorted from them (not recorded which). V usage is TRBV4-2 and J usage is TRBJ2-4; 7 bases fit TRBD2. The CDR3 bases are TGTGCCAGCAGCCAAGGGGGCGGGAGCGGGGCCAAAAACATTCAGTACTTC. Translation: CASSQGGGSGAKNIQYF.